Described below is a single T cell receptor (beta chain) sequence and its context. As yet, its antigen is unknown. Other DNA sequences of this sample code for an identical CDR3. The CDR3 is 16 residues long. CDR1 and CDR2 (germline): MNHNS, SASEGT. TCRdb's copy holds only in-frame clones and misses some; the assay was immunoSEQ multiplex PCR. The table shows 90,000 to 100,000 clones, with around nine tenths occurring only once. This sample is drawn from a study of OX40 agonist ivuxolimab in advanced cancers. Across the study: Ivuxolimab, an agonist antibody against OX40 (CD134), was given to patients. Averaging roughly 60 years in age, with a range of about 23 to 79, the cohort was about 85% male. Of the participants, roughly 40% had some prior anti-PD-1, anti-PD-L1 or anti-CTLA-4 therapy, which was allowed. General study points: On average, CD8+ T cells showed a greater number of expanded clones than CD4+.

The rearrangement joins TRBV6-1 to TRBJ1-2; D not resolved. The sample in question was CD4+ or CD8+ T cells sorted from blood, obtained in a trial of the OX40 agonist ivuxolimab. This receptor was taken from an adult with an advanced solid tumor such as melanoma, head and neck, liver or kidney cancer. CDR3 amino acids: CASREYLQTPNYGYTF. In nucleotides, the CDR3 is TGTGCTAGCCGTGAATACCTACAAACCCCCAACTATGGCTACACCTTC.